This T cell receptor beta chain was retrieved from a study of regulatory T cells in long-lasting Graves disease. About the study: Prior antithyroid drug treatment in newly diagnosed Graves' patients lasted under 3 months. Findings and limits, study-wide: Having few samples may have compromised the accuracy. Favored gene segments in persistent disease were TRBV28, TRBJ1-2 and TRBJ2-5. Patients whose Graves' disease persisted exhibited lower TCR diversity than those newly diagnosed.

Assembly of TCR beta libraries relied on iRepertoire HTBI primers together with Arm-PCR of CDR3 regions. TCRdb redid the calling of the multiplex PCR reads with MiXCR, one entry per CDR3 protein. The repertoire holds approximately 230,000 distinct CDR3 sequences, with 15% to 20% as singletons. This clonotype was picked up many times. What it recognizes is unknown. Time point reported: newly diagnosed GD, antithyroid drugs for less than 3 months. Preparation of the TCR library used RNA extracted from PBMCs. J lost 6 bases, V lost 6 bases, and 10 bases had no gene match. The CDR3 covers 14 residues. The sequences come from peripheral blood mononuclear cells (PBMCs), collected at new diagnosis, from a patient treated with antithyroid drugs. The receptor was isolated from a female donor with Graves disease. The chain links TRBV12-3 or TRBV12-4 to TRBJ2-5; TRBD1 matches 7 bases. The CDR3 is CASSSTNRGQTQYF. For the CDR3, the DNA is TGTGCCAGCAGCTCCACTAACAGGGGACAGACCCAGTACTTC.